What follows describes a single T cell receptor (beta chain). The sample holds a few counts of this clonotype. It has no known antigen specificity. As the CDR3 is not closed by the conserved phenylalanine or tryptophan, this likely results from a read error. TCR libraries were built from 400 ng RNA with the Immunoverse kit, using molecular barcoded adaptors covering alpha/delta and beta/gamma chains. TCR library preparation was performed with the same RNA that was used for transcriptome sequencing. Sequencing of TCR libraries was carried out on an Illumina HiSeq 4000 with 2 x 150 cycles. In the authors' own workflow: TCR reads were aligned to human V, D, J and C references and assembled into CDR3 clonotypes with MiXCR, including quality filtering and error correction. The tcR package in R was used for analysis of clonotype counts and gene usage diversity. Raw mapping reads were checked after the RNA-seq reads had been mapped by STAR aligner version 2.5.3a onto the human GRCh37 genome. IR-seq fastq files were randomly downsampled with Seqtk 1.3 to test the effect of sequencing depth on detected clonotypes. Clones were called with MiXCR by TCRdb after fastp trimmed the public reads at Q25, and only in-frame beta chains were retained. Identical CDR3 protein sequences are pooled into one entry, listed with their most common genes and DNA. The V and J calls here are based on TCRdb, not the publication. This sample has about 45,000 distinct CDR3 sequences in its table, and about 20% of those were observed once. The ten top clones hold 30% to 45% of the sample.

Each patient had bone marrow sampled at the time of active disease. Ficoll-Hypaque density gradient centrifugation was used to isolate the bone marrow mononuclear cells. To remove myeloma plasma cells, the cells were labeled with CD138 magnetic microbeads on a MACS separator, and CD138-negative cells were then collected by negative selection. Flow cytometry on an Attune NxT with CD138 antibodies was used to check the purity of the isolated cells. TRIzol reagent was used to extract total RNA, which was then quantified with a NanoDrop spectrophotometer. Paired RNA-seq and IR-seq were performed on each patient's CD138-negative bone marrow sample. The data originate from a study of read filtering for tumor transcriptome and immune sequencing (dated by TCRdb to 2018 to 2020). Regarding the study in general: Of the patients in the cohort, around 18 were male and approximately 15 were female, and their mean age was 65.9 years, with a range of roughly 47 to 80. After DNase treatment, whole-transcriptome libraries were prepared using the TruSeq RNA Access Library Prep Kit. TCR-region mapped reads per sample ranged from about 4.05 to 11 million with IR-seq versus only 85 to 1273 with RNA-seq. One main goal was a read-filtering strategy for immune repertoire data, in particular deciding whether clonotypes backed by only one read should be removed. By revised international staging, roughly eight patients were R-ISS I, about 16 were R-ISS II and 7 were R-ISS III. The study compared TCR repertoires from targeted immune repertoire sequencing and bulk whole-transcriptome sequencing run on the same bone marrow samples. Paper-wide results and their limitations: Single-read clonotypes made up about 87% of clonotypes but about 3.5% of total reads in IR-seq, and 70% to 75% of clonotypes and roughly 45% of reads in RNA-seq. The correlation between IR-seq and RNA-seq shared clonotype proportions rose when single-read clonotypes were removed. The sorted CD138-negative fraction was composed of a mixed bone marrow immune population rather than of purified T cells. Compared with RNA-seq, IR-seq captured clonotypes at much greater depth and more reliably, and a smaller IR-seq throughput was enough to identify most of the shared clonotypes.

Cut back by 6 bases and 8 bases, the V and J ends lie 19 bases apart. As encoded in the germline V gene, CDR1 is MNHEY while CDR2 is SVGAGI. The CDR3 has 14 residues if both end residues are counted. The DNA shown is the 42-base CDR3, in frame from base 1. The chain joins TRBV6-5 to TRBJ1-1, with TRBD1 as a weak D call on 5 bases. The sequencing input was a population of CD138-negative cells sorted from bone marrow. The cell subset or site label, read with the paper, signifies: bone marrow mononuclear cells depleted of CD138+ plasma/myeloma cells by negative magnetic selection. The TCR sequence derives from a donor at least 40 years old with multiple myeloma. The CDR3 region: CASRGPVTRGEAFL. The DNA reads TGTGCCAGCAGGGGACCGGTGACAAGAGGGGAAGCTTTCTTG.